This T cell receptor (beta chain) was captured by sequencing in a study of blood T cell repertoires in COVID-19 (TCRdb year 2020). The study in broad terms: Samples from collaborators originated in the United States, Italy and Spain and spanned both the acute and convalescent phases of COVID-19. The prospective study material was composed of cDNA or gDNA derived from T cells, B-cell-depleted T cells, or PBMCs. Subjects who had been exposed to COVID-19, were actively infected with it, or had recovered from it provided the deeply sampled blood TCRbeta repertoires that made up the dataset. The repertoires were released in a freely available public database intended as a resource for research on the immune response to SARS-CoV-2. Samples came from the ongoing ImmuneRACE study (first 160 participants) plus 1,254 subjects from 6 global collaborators. Nearly every sample came with metadata listing a de-identified subject ID, COVID-19 status, age in years and sex. Where available, HLA class I and class II types were taken from metadata supplied by the sample provider and were not determined by assay-based typing.

TCRbeta CDR3 regions were amplified from genomic DNA using the immunoSEQ Assay, a bias-controlled multiplex PCR. The authors' analysis ran thus. The number of nucleated cells in each sample was estimated from the amplification of reference gene primers within the assay. To quantify the absolute abundance of each unique TCRbeta CDR3 rearrangement, sequence reads were collapsed and filtered. Productive Simpson clonality was computed per sample as the square root of Simpson's diversity index over productive rearrangements. TCRdb mirrors the immuneACCESS table, restricted to in-frame sequences. Some clones are absent from its copies; in checked studies, under half trace to an unresolved V gene, and the reason for the others is unknown. V and J calls and clone size follow that table, whereas D and trimming were derived from the DNA. The sample has around 78,000 clones on record, roughly 87% of them singletons. The ten most abundant clones make up 0.95% to 1.3% of the sample.

Collaborating institutions collected whole blood in K2EDTA tubes following their own protocols. For TCRbeta analysis, collaborators shipped samples as frozen whole blood, isolated PBMCs, or DNA extracted from either of those sample types. Comments on this clone: Its target antigen remains unknown. No clone much larger than this one lies a single base away; base qualities are absent.

The research as a whole found: The amount of clinical and demographic metadata varied by source and participant and was provided uncurated.

At the junction V is shortened by 2 bases and J by 5 bases; bases outside the gene matches: 7. CDR1 and CDR2, per the germline V gene, are KGHSH and LQKENI. The CDR3 runs 16 residues from the cysteine to the phenylalanine. Kept here is only the CDR3 DNA, which spans 48 bases and is read in frame from base 1. The sample taken for sequencing was peripheral blood. The receptor comes from a woman aged 50 to 60 in a cohort sampled during active COVID-19. The chain was built from TRBV18 and TRBJ2-2; 8 nucleotides in the junction match TRBD1. The CDR3 has the sequence CASSPSETGATGELFF. The DNA sequence is given as TGTGCCAGCTCACCATCCGAGACAGGGGCAACCGGGGAGCTGTTTTTT.